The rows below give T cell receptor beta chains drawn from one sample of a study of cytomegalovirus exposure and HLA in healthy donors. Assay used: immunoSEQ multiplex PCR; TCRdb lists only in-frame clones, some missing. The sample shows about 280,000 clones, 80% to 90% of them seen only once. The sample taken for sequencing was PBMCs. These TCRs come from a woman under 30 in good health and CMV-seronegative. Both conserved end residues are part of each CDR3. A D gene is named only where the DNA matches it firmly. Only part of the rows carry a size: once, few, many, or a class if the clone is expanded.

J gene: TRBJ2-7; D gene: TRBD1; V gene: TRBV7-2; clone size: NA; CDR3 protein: CASSLGTGARRGEQYF; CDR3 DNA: TGTGCCAGCAGCTTGGGGACAGGGGCTCGTCGAGGCGAGCAGTACTTC
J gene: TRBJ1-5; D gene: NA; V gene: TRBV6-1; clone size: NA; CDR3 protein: CASISGRPSRQPQHF; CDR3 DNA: TGTGCCAGCATATCGGGAAGACCATCTCGACAGCCCCAGCATTTT
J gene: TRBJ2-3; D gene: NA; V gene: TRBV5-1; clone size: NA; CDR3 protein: CASSPRAPFGVPDTQYF; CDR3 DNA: TGCGCCAGCAGCCCTCGGGCGCCCTTCGGGGTCCCAGATACGCAGTATTTT
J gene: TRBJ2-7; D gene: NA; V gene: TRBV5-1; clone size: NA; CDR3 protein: CASSGLKNTNEQYF; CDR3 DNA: TGCGCCAGCAGCGGGCTGAAAAACACGAACGAGCAGTACTTC
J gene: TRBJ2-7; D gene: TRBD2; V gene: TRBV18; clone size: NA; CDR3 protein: CASSPRSSGSIYEQYF; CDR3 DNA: TGTGCCAGCTCACCACGCTCTAGCGGGAGTATATACGAGCAGTACTTC
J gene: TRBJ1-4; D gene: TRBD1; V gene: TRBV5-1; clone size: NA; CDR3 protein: CASSLVDRDFPNEKLFF; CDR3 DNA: TGCGCCAGCAGCTTGGTGGACAGGGATTTCCCTAATGAAAAACTGTTTTTT
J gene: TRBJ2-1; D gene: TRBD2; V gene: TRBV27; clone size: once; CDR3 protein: CASSLFSGLAGLEWGNEQFF; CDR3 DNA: TGTGCCAGCAGTTTATTCTCGGGACTAGCGGGGCTCGAATGGGGCAATGAGCAGTTCTTC
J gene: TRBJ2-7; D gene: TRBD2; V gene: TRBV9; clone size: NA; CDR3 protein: CASSVGAGGPYYEQYF; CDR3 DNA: TGTGCCAGCAGCGTAGGAGCGGGGGGGCCTTATTACGAGCAGTACTTC
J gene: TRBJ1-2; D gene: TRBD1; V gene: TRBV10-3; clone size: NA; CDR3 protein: CAISDGTGSYGYTF; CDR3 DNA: TGTGCCATCAGTGACGGGACAGGGTCCTATGGCTACACCTTC
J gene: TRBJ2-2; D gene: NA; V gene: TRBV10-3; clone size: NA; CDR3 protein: CAISDGQYGGELFF; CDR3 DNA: TGTGCCATCAGCGACGGACAATATGGAGGGGAGCTGTTTTTT
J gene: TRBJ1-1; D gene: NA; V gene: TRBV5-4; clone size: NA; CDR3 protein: CASSLQLSNTEAFF; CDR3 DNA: TGTGCCAGCAGCTTACAGCTCTCGAACACTGAAGCTTTCTTT
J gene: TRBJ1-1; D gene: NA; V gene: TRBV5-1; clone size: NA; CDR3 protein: CASSWGHTRRDTEAFF; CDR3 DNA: TGCGCCAGCAGCTGGGGACATACCCGTCGAGACACTGAAGCTTTCTTT
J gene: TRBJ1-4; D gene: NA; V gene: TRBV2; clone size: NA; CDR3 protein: CASRRGTNEKLFF; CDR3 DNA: TGTGCCAGCAGACGGGGGACTAATGAAAAACTGTTTTTT
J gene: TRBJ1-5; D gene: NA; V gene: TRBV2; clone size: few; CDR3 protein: CASSDSSINQPQHF; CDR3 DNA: TGTGCCAGCAGTGACAGTAGCATCAATCAGCCCCAGCATTTT
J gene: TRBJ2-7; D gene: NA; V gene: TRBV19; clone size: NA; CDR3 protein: CASSIAVTGYYEQYF; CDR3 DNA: TGTGCCAGTAGTATAGCGGTTACAGGGTACTACGAGCAGTACTTC
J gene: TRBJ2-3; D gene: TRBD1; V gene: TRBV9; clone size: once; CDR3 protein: CASSVSGGIRTDTQYF; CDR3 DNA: TGTGCCAGCAGCGTATCAGGGGGCATCCGCACAGATACGCAGTATTTT
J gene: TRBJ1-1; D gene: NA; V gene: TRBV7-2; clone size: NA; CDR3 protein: CASSRSTTNTEAFF; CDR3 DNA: TGTGCCAGCAGCAGATCGACAACCAACACTGAAGCTTTCTTT
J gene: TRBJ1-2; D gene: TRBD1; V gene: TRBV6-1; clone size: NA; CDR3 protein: CASSGQGAQAVYGYTF; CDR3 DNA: TGTGCCAGCAGTGGACAGGGGGCCCAAGCTGTCTATGGCTACACCTTC
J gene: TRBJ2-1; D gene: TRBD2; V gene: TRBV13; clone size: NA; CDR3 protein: CASSFGTSGDNEQFF; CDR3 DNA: TGTGCCAGCAGCTTCGGGACTAGCGGGGACAATGAGCAGTTCTTC
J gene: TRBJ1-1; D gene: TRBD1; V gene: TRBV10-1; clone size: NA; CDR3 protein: CASSRTGDNTEAFF; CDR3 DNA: TGCGCCAGCAGCAGGACAGGGGATAACACTGAAGCTTTCTTT
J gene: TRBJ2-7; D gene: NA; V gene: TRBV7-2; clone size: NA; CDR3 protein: CASSIVFGPSYEQYF; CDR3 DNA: TGTGCCAGCAGCATAGTGTTTGGGCCATCATACGAGCAGTACTTC
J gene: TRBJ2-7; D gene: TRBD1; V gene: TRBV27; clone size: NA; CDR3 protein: CASSFGTGMYEQYF; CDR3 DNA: TGTGCCAGCAGTTTCGGGACAGGGATGTACGAGCAGTACTTC
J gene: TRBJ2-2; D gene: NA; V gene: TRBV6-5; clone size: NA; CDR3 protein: CASSYMASSPGELFF; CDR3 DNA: TGTGCCAGCAGTTATATGGCTAGCTCTCCCGGGGAGCTGTTTTTT
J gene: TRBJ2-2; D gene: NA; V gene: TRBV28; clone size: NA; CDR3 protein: CASSPWGRVANTGELFF; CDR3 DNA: TGTGCCAGCAGTCCATGGGGCAGGGTCGCGAACACCGGGGAGCTGTTTTTT
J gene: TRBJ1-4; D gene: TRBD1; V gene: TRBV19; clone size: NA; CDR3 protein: CASSFLRDRSEKLFF; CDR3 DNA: TGTGCCAGTAGTTTTCTCCGGGACAGGAGCGAAAAACTGTTTTTT
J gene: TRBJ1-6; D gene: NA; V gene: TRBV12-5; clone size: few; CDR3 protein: CASALSGQSPLHF; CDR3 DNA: TGTGCTAGTGCCCTCAGCGGGCAGTCACCCCTCCACTTT
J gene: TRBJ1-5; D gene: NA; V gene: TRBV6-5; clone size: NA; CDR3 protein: CASSYGQGLNQPQHF; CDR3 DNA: TGTGCCAGCAGTTACGGTCAGGGGTTGAATCAGCCCCAGCATTTT
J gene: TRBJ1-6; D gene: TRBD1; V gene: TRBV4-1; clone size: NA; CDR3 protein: CASSQDTGGRMGNSPLHF; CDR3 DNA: TGCGCCAGCAGCCAAGATACAGGGGGCCGCATGGGGAATTCACCCCTCCACTTT
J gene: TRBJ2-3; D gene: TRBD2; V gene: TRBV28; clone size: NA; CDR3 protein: CASSLPRAGAGGDTQYF; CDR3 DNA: TGTGCCAGCAGTTTACCCCGGGCAGGGGCGGGGGGAGATACGCAGTATTTT
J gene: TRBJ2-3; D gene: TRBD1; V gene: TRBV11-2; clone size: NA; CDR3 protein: CASSFTGGADTQYF; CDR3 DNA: TGTGCCAGCAGCTTCACAGGGGGCGCAGATACGCAGTATTTT
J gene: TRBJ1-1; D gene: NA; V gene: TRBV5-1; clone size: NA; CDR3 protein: CASSLRSGNTEAFF; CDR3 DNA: TGCGCCAGCAGCTTGAGATCGGGAAACACTGAAGCTTTCTTT
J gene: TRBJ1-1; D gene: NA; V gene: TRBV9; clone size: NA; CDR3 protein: CASSVEGHWNTEAFF; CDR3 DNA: TGTGCCAGCAGCGTAGAAGGACATTGGAACACTGAAGCTTTCTTT
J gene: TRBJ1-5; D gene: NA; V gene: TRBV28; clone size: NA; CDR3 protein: CASSPRDRPNQPQHF; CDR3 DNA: TGTGCCAGCAGCCCCCGCGACAGGCCCAATCAGCCCCAGCATTTT
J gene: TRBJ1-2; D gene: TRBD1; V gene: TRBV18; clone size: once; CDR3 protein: CASSLDREDGYTF; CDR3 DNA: TGTGCCAGCTCACTGGACAGGGAGGATGGCTACACCTTC
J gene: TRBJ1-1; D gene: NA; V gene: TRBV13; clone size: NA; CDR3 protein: CASSLLGGPLEAFF; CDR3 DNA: TGTGCCAGCAGCTTACTGGGGGGTCCCCTTGAAGCTTTCTTT
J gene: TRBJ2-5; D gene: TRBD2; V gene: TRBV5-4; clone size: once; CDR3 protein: CASSWGDYRYQETQYF; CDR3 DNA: TGTGCCAGCAGCTGGGGGGACTACAGGTACCAAGAGACCCAGTACTTC
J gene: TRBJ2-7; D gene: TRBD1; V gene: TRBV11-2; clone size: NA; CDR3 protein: CASSFPRDSINEQYF; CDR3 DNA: TGTGCCAGCAGCTTCCCCCGGGACAGTATAAACGAGCAGTACTTC
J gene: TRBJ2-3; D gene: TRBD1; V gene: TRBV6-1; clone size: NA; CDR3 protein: CASTRQGTFTDTQYF; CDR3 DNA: TGTGCCAGCACTCGACAGGGTACCTTTACAGATACGCAGTATTTT
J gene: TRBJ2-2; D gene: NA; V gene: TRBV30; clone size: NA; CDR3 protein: CAWGVWTSNTGELFF; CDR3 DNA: TGTGCCTGGGGTGTTTGGACATCGAACACCGGGGAGCTGTTTTTT
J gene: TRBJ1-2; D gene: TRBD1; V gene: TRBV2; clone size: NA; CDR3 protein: CASSESGTDYGYTF; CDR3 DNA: TGTGCCAGCAGTGAGTCCGGGACAGACTATGGCTACACCTTC
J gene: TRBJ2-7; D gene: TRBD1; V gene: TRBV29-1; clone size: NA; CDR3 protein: CSVAGQGAYEQYF; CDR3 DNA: TGCAGCGTTGCAGGACAGGGGGCTTACGAGCAGTACTTC
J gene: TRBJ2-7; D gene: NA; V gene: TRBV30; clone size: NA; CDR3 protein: CAWTLTPNSYEQYF; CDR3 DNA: TGTGCCTGGACCCTAACCCCGAATTCCTACGAGCAGTACTTC
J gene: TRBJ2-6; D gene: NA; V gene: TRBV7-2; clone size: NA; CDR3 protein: CASSVQGSGANVLTF; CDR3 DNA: TGTGCCAGCAGCGTACAGGGATCTGGGGCCAACGTCCTGACTTTC
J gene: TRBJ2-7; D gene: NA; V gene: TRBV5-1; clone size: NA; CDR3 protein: CASSLSVRSRDPYEQYF; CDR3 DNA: TGCGCCAGCAGCTTGAGTGTCAGATCTCGGGATCCCTACGAGCAGTACTTC
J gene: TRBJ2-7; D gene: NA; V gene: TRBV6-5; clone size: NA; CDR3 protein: CASSYSRRPYEQYF; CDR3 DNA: TGTGCCAGCAGTTACAGTCGGAGACCCTACGAGCAGTACTTC
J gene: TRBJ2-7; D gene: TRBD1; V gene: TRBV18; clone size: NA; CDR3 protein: CASSLSGQGGRF; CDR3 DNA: TGTGCCAGCTCACTCTCGGGACAGGGAGGACGCTTC
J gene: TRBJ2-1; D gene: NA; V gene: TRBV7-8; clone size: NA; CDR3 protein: CASSLEFGAGVQFF; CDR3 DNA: TGTGCCAGCAGCTTAGAATTCGGGGCAGGGGTACAGTTCTTC
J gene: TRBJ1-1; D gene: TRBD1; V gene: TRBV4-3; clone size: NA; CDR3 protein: CASSLGTGVNEAFF; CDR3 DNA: TGCGCCAGCAGCCTCGGGACAGGGGTAAATGAAGCTTTCTTT
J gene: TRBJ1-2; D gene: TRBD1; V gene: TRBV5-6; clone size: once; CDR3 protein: CASSLGTGQTGYTF; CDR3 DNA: TGTGCCAGCAGCCTTGGGACAGGGCAAACGGGCTACACCTTC
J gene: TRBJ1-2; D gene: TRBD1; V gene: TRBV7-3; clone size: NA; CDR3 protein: CASSLSGTGTGYGYTF; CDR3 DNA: TGTGCCAGCAGCTTAAGTGGGACAGGGACCGGCTATGGCTACACCTTC
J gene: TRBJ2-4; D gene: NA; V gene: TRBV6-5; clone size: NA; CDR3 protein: CASSYLSRGSIQYF; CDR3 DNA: TGTGCCAGCAGTTACCTCTCTAGGGGATCCATTCAGTACTTC
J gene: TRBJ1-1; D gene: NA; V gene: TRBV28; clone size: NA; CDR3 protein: CASSFDTTEAFF; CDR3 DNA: TGTGCCAGCAGTTTTGACACCACTGAAGCTTTCTTT
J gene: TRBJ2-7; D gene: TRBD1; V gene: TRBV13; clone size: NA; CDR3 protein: CASSSGTETYEQYF; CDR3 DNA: TGTGCCAGCAGCTCCGGGACAGAGACCTACGAGCAGTACTTC
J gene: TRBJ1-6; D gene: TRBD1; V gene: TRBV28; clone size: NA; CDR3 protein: CASSPTGSPYNSPLHF; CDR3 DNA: TGTGCCAGCAGTCCGACAGGGTCCCCCTATAATTCACCCCTCCACTTT
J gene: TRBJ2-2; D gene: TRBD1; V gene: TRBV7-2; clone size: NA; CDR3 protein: CASSLVIQGAGELFF; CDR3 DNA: TGTGCCAGCAGCTTAGTAATACAGGGGGCCGGGGAGCTGTTTTTT
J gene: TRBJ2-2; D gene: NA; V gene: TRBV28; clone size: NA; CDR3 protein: CASSFLGRNTGELFF; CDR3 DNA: TGTGCCAGCAGTTTTTTGGGCAGGAACACCGGGGAGCTGTTTTTT
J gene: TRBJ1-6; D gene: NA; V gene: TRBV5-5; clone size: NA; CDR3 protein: CASSRDWPYNSPLHF; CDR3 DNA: TGTGCCAGCAGCCGTGACTGGCCCTATAATTCACCCCTCCACTTT
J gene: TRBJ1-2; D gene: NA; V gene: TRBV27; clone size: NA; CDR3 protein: CASSYGGPSNYGYTF; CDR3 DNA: TGTGCCAGCAGTTACGGGGGGCCCTCTAACTATGGCTACACCTTC